These 29 T cell receptor beta chains came from one sample sequenced in a study of T-cell memory formation after mild COVID-19. Using its own MiXCR run on the 5' RACE reads, TCRdb lists one record per CDR3 protein. The data hold 150,000 to 200,000 distinct CDR3 sequences, with roughly 28% observed a single time. The sample comprised PBMCs or a T cell subset sorted from them (not recorded which). These receptors came from an adult woman who had mild COVID-19 (a few samples of this study predate the infection). Cell type and time point are not known.

This clonotype was observed a handful of times. The rearrangement links TRBV12-3 or TRBV12-4 to TRBJ2-7; no firm D call. The CDR3 runs 14 residues. V lost 0 bases and J lost 7, with 13 bases in between. The DNA of the CDR3 is TGTGCCAGCAGTTTAGCCCCCGCACTAAGAGAGCAGTACTTC. Amino acids: CASSLAPALREQYF.

The chain uses TRBV7-6 and TRBJ2-1, with D perhaps TRBD1 or TRBD2 (5 bases each). Germline values: CDR1 SGHVS, CDR2 FNYEAQ. This CDR3 has 15 amino acids. V lost 3 bases and J 5 bases, leaving 14 bases between the germline ends. The CDR3 DNA is TGTGCCAGCAGCTTGGGACCCATAATAGACAATGAGCAGTTCTTC. Translated, it gives CASSLGPIIDNEQFF.

V gene TRBV24-1 combines with J gene TRBJ2-3, with TRBD2 matching over 7 bases. CDR1 KGHDR and CDR2 SFDVKD come from the germline V gene. This CDR3 contains 13 residues. V lost 5 bases to trimming and J lost 4 bases; unmatched junction nucleotides: 2. The CDR3, as DNA: TGTGCCACCAGTGGCGGGGGTGCAGATACGCAGTATTTT. It is translated as CATSGGGADTQYF.

This chain links TRBV3-1 with TRBJ1-3; maybe TRBD1 (5 bases). Trimming removed 2 bases at V and 10 bases at J, with 12 bases between. Germline V CDR1 and CDR2: LGHDT, YNNKEL (reference sequence). This CDR3 contains 13 residues. The CDR3 DNA reads as TGTGCCAGCAGCCAATCGGGACTGGGGACCATATATTTT. Its translation is CASSQSGLGTIYF. The variable domain in full, completed from reference TRBV3-1 and TRBJ1-3, reads DTAVSQTPKYLVTQMGNDKSIKCEQNLGHDTMYWYKQDSKKFLKIMFSYNNKELIINETVPNRFSPKSPDKAHLNLHINSLELGDSAVYFCASSQSGLGTIYFGEGSWLTVV.

The V and J genes are TRBV29-1 and TRBJ1-2, with TRBD1 matching over 12 bases. Losses at the gene ends were 7 bases for V and 7 bases for J; bases not matched to a gene: 10. The CDR3 totals 14 residues. From germline, CDR1 is SQVTM and CDR2 ANQGSEA. CDR3 loop: CSATPGQGAGGYTF. The CDR3 DNA reads as TGCAGCGCGACCCCGGGACAGGGGGCCGGTGGCTACACCTTC.

The chain is built from TRBV12-3 or TRBV12-4 and TRBJ1-4, with unresolved D. V was trimmed by 0 bases and J by 0 bases, leaving 8 bases between them. This CDR3 region has 16 residues. CDR3 sequence (DNA): TGTGCCAGCAGTTTAGCTTCAGCTGCAACTAATGAAAAACTGTTTTTT. Translated, it gives CASSLASAATNEKLFF.

This clonotype turned up a few times. The J gene is TRBJ2-2, the V gene TRBV11-2; tentatively, D is TRBD2 (5 bases). The length of the CDR3 is 15 residues. Looked up from germline, CDR1 is SGHAT and CDR2 is FQNNGV. With 0 bases removed from V and 2 bases from J, the gap between germline ends came to 7 bases. In nucleotides, the CDR3 is TGTGCCAGCAGCTTAGATCCGGGAAACACCGGGGAGCTGTTTTTT. Encoded protein: CASSLDPGNTGELFF.

V is TRBV7-6 and J is TRBJ1-4, with D tentatively TRBD1 (5 bases). V was shortened by 4 bases and J by 8 bases, with 20 bases between the two germline ends. CDR3 length: 16 residues. The V gene's germline CDR1 is SGHVS and CDR2 FNYEAQ. Here the CDR3 reads CASSSSGEGLEEKLFF. Here the CDR3 DNA reads TGTGCCAGCAGCTCGTCGGGGGAAGGCTTGGAAGAAAAACTGTTTTTT.

In the case of this clonotype: A junction boundary mismatches the germline segment, possibly from a read error. V is TRBV7-2 and J is TRBJ2-7, with D maybe TRBD2 (6 bases). CDR1 SGHTA and CDR2 FQGNSA come from the germline V gene. The CDR3 is 15 residues long. In DNA, the CDR3 is TGTGCCAGCAGCTTAGGCGCTAGCGACAATCCTAAAATGGACTTC. It yields the protein CASSLGASDNPKMDF.

The genes are TRBV29-1 and TRBJ2-7, with TRBD1 matching over 9 bases. The CDR3 extends over 14 amino acids. Germline V gene data show CDR1 as SQVTM and CDR2 as ANQGSEA. Germline trimming cut 6 bases from V and 5 bases from J; bases unmatched to any gene: 11. The CDR3 sequence is CSVAGTGIIDEQYF. The CDR3 bases are TGCAGCGTCGCCGGGACAGGGATTATCGACGAGCAGTACTTC.

This clonotype was counted a few times. In nucleotides, the CDR3 is TGTGCCAGCAGTTTACTTTTACCCTACGAGCAGTACTTC. This gives the protein CASSLLLPYEQYF. V usage is TRBV12-3 or TRBV12-4 and J usage is TRBJ2-7; D is unresolved. The CDR3 spans 13 residues. Deletions cut 2 bases from V and 2 bases from J, with 7 bases between.

This clonotype was seen more than once but under ten times. The rearrangement links TRBV3-1 to TRBJ2-3, with D maybe TRBD2 (5 bases). V lost 0 bases and J 3 bases, leaving 10 bases between the germline ends. CDR1 is LGHDT and CDR2 is YNNKEL in the germline V gene (reference sequence). The CDR3 is 15 residues long. The CDR3 coding sequence is TGTGCCAGCAGCCAAGATGGAGTAGCGACAGATACGCAGTATTTT. Translation gives CASSQDGVATDTQYF.

The rearrangement joins TRBV2 to TRBJ2-7, with 8 bases lining up with TRBD1. The CDR3 totals 16 residues. Germline V lookup: CDR1 SNHLY, CDR2 FYNNEI. J gave up 4 bases and V 6 bases, and 14 bases lay outside the gene matches. CDR3 amino acids: CASSPPDRGPSYEQYF. The CDR3 nucleotides read TGTGCCAGCAGCCCTCCCGACAGGGGCCCGTCATACGAGCAGTACTTC.

The table lists this clonotype with a few counts. This sequence joins TRBV18 and TRBJ2-7; D gene ambiguous. V dropped 1 base and J dropped 2 bases, with 18 bases sitting between them. The germline gives CDR1 KGHSH, CDR2 LQKENI. The CDR3 covers 17 residues. The DNA for the CDR3 is TGTGCCAGCTCACCACGAGGATTACAGAGCTCTCCCTACGAGCAGTACTTC. As protein: CASSPRGLQSSPYEQYF.

J is TRBJ2-3 and V is TRBV7-2; D is perhaps TRBD1 or TRBD2 (5 bases each). The germline gives CDR1 SGHTA, CDR2 FQGNSA. Trimming left V 5 bases short and J 2 bases short, with 14 bases between. The CDR3 spans 15 residues. The CDR3 nucleotides are TGTGCCAGCAGCCGCCGGGACCCAAACACAGATACGCAGTATTTT. This codes for CASSRRDPNTDTQYF.

The V and J genes are TRBV20-1 and TRBJ1-2; 7 bases are shared with TRBD1. The CDR3 runs 11 residues. J was trimmed by 8 bases and V by 6 bases; bases with no gene match: 6. The germline gives CDR1 DFQATT, CDR2 SNEGSKA (reference sequence). CDR3 residues: CSATDRAGYTF. CDR3 nucleotides: TGCAGTGCCACCGACAGGGCGGGCTACACCTTC.

The CDR3 sequence is CASSDRATQYF. CDR3 sequence (DNA): TGTGCCAGCAGTGATCGGGCTACCCAGTACTTC. The chain employs TRBV2 and TRBJ2-5; unclear D gene. The CDR3 contains 11 residues. The germline CDR1 and CDR2 sequences are SNHLY and FYNNEI. The V and J ends lost 3 bases and 8 bases respectively, with 7 bases between them.

This clonotype was counted a few times. This rearrangement joins TRBV12-3 or TRBV12-4 to TRBJ2-2; D is ambiguous. Trimming left V 2 bases short and J 0 bases short, with 7 bases between. This CDR3 has 15 residues. The CDR3 nucleotides are TGTGCCAGCAGTTTACGAGGCTCGAACACCGGGGAGCTGTTTTTT. Protein sequence: CASSLRGSNTGELFF.

This clonotype was seen a few times. The chain joins TRBV7-9 to TRBJ2-2, with D unclear. There are 15 residues in the CDR3. CDR1 SEHNR and CDR2 FQNEAQ come from the germline V gene (reference sequence). V was shortened by 5 bases and J by 1 base, with 11 bases between the two germline ends. The CDR3 DNA reads TGTGCCAGCAGCGGGCCCTTAGGGAACACCGGGGAGCTGTTTTTT. Protein sequence: CASSGPLGNTGELFF.

The chain has TRBV20-1 and TRBJ2-6; TRBD1 might be the D (6 bases). Trimming shortened V by 3 bases and J by 0 bases, and 15 bases separated the two germline ends. Germline V gene lookup returns CDR1 DFQATT and CDR2 SNEGSKA (reference sequence). The CDR3 has 17 amino acids. CDR3 in amino acids: CSASPGHSSSGANVLTF. CDR3 DNA sequence: TGCAGTGCTAGCCCGGGACACTCATCCTCTGGGGCCAACGTCCTGACTTTC.

The V and J genes are TRBV29-1 and TRBJ1-2; tentatively, D is TRBD1 (5 bases). This CDR3 has 13 residues. Germline V gene sequence: CDR1 SQVTM, CDR2 ANQGSEA. The V end lost 6 bases, the J end lost 3 bases, and 14 bases lay between the germline ends. The CDR3 nucleotides read TGCAGCGTCTCGACGACAGCGTACTATGGCTACACCTTC. This sequence encodes CSVSTTAYYGYTF.

This clonotype was recorded a few times. The chain is built from TRBV24-1 and TRBJ2-1; D possibly uses TRBD1 or TRBD2 (5 bases each). The V end was cut by 6 bases, the J end by 4 bases, with 9 bases between. The germline gives CDR1 KGHDR, CDR2 SFDVKD. This CDR3 has 13 amino acids. CDR3 in DNA: TGTGCCACCAGTTTTGAGGGGTACAATGAGCAGTTCTTC. Translating gives CATSFEGYNEQFF.

The chain has TRBV12-3 or TRBV12-4 and TRBJ2-3; D possibly matches TRBD1 or TRBD2 (6 bases each). This CDR3 comprises 16 residues. V shed 5 bases and J shed 6 bases, with 21 bases lying between them. The CDR3 DNA is TGTGCCAGCAGTCCGTCGGGGGCCCGATATACCGATACGCAGTATTTT. Encoded protein: CASSPSGARYTDTQYF.

The chain uses TRBV10-3 and TRBJ2-1; 7 bases align to TRBD1. The CDR3 spans 14 residues. The germline V gene encodes CDR1 ENHRY and CDR2 SYGVKD. V lost 11 bases to trimming and J lost 7 bases; unmatched junction nucleotides: 14. CDR3 in amino acids: CAVNTGATTNEQFF. CDR3 DNA: TGTGCCGTCAATACAGGGGCCACGACTAATGAGCAGTTCTTC.

The rearrangement joins TRBV29-1 to TRBJ2-5; D is uncertain. Per germline, CDR1 SQVTM and CDR2 ANQGSEA. The V gene lost 4 bases and the J gene lost 5 bases, with 5 bases spanning the gap. This CDR3 has 10 residues. In DNA, the CDR3 is TGCAGCGTTGTCACGGAGACCCAGTACTTC. It encodes CSVVTETQYF.

The V and J genes are TRBV5-5 and TRBJ2-4, with no clear D. CDR1 and CDR2 from the germline V gene are SGHKS and YYEKEE (reference sequence). Trimming removed 0 bases from V and 0 bases from J, with 10 bases in between. The CDR3 has 16 residues. In DNA form, the CDR3 reads TGTGCCAGCAGCTTGGCTCTGGCTACAGCCAAAAACATTCAGTACTTC. Protein sequence: CASSLALATAKNIQYF.

This clonotype was observed at least ten times. The V and J genes are TRBV4-2 and TRBJ2-1, with 7 bases identical to TRBD1. The CDR3 totals 15 residues. The V segment lost 8 bases and the J segment 5 bases; nucleotides outside the gene matches: 12. The germline CDR1 and CDR2 sequences are LGHNA and YNFKEQ. The CDR3 protein is CASGKVGGNDNEQFF. CDR3 DNA sequence: TGTGCCAGCGGAAAGGTAGGGGGCAACGACAATGAGCAGTTCTTC.

This clonotype was observed a single time. The chain joins TRBV7-2 to TRBJ2-1; D is possibly TRBD2 (6 bases). CDR3 length equals 15 residues. Germline V gives CDR1 SGHTA, CDR2 FQGNSA. V lost 5 bases and J 4 bases, leaving 15 bases between the germline ends. The CDR3 DNA is TGTGCCAGCAGCCAGCCGGGACTCAATTACAATGAGCAGTTCTTC. It specifies CASSQPGLNYNEQFF.

The V and J genes are TRBV10-3 and TRBJ1-2; 10 nucleotides agree with TRBD1. This CDR3 contains 14 residues. Losses at the gene ends were 3 bases for V and 4 bases for J; bases not matched to a gene: 2. CDR1 and CDR2 from the germline V gene are ENHRY and SYGVKD. CDR3: CAISDGTGVYGYTF. The CDR3, as DNA: TGTGCCATCAGTGACGGGACAGGGGTCTATGGCTACACCTTC.